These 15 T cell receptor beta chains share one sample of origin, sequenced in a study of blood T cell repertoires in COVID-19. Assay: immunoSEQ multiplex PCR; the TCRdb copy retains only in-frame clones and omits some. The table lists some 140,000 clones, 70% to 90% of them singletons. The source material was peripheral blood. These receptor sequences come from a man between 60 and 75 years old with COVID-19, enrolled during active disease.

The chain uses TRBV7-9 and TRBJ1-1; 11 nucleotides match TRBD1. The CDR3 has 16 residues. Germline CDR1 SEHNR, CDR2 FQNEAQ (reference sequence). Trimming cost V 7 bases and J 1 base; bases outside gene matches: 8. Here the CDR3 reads CASKHGQGAGNTEAFF. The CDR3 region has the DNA TGTGCCAGCAAACACGGACAGGGGGCGGGGAACACTGAAGCTTTCTTT.

The CDR3 protein is CASSIDRTKNIQYF. The CDR3 bases are TGTGCCAGCAGCATAGACAGGACCAAAAACATTCAGTACTTC. V usage is TRBV7-2 and J usage is TRBJ2-4; the D gene is possibly TRBD1 (6 bases). This CDR3 comprises 14 residues. V lost 5 bases and J 2 bases, leaving 10 bases between the germline ends. CDR1 and CDR2 from the germline V gene are SGHTA and FQGNSA.

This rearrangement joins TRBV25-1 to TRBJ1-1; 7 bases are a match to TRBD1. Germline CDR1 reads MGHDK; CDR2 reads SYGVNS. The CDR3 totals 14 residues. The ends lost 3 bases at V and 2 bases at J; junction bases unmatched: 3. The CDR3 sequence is CASSEGTVNTEAFF. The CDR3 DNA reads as TGTGCCAGCAGTGAGGGGACAGTCAACACTGAAGCTTTCTTT. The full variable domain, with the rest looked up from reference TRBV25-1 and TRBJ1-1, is EADIYQTPRYLVIGTGKKITLECSQTMGHDKMYWYQQDPGMELHLIHYSYGVNSTEKGDLSSESTVSRIRTEHFPLTLESARPSHTSQYLCASSEGTVNTEAFFGQGTRLTVV.

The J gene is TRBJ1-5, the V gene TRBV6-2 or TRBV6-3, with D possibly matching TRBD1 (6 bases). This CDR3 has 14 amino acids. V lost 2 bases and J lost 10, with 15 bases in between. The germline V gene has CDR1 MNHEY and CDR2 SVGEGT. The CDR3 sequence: CASSYGQGIYPQHF. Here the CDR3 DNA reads TGTGCCAGCAGTTACGGGCAGGGGATATATCCCCAGCATTTT.

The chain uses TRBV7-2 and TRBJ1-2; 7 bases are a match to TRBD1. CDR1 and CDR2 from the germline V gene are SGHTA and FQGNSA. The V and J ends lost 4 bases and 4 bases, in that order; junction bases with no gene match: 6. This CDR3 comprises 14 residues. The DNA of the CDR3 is TGTGCCAGCAGCTACCGGGACAGCGGCTATGGCTACACCTTC. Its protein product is CASSYRDSGYGYTF.

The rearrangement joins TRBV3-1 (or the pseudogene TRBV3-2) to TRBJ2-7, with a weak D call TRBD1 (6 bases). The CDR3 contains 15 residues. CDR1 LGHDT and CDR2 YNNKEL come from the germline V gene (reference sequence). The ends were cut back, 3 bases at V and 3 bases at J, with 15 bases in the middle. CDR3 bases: TGTGCCAGCAGCCACCCTGGAGGACAGATCTACGAGCAGTACTTC. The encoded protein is CASSHPGGQIYEQYF.

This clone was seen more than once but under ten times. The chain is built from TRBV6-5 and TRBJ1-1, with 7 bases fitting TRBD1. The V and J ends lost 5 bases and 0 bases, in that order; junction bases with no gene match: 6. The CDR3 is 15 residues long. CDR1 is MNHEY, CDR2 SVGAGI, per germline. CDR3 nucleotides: TGTGCCAGCAGTCCAGGGGGGAGTATGAACACTGAAGCTTTCTTT. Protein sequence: CASSPGGSMNTEAFF.

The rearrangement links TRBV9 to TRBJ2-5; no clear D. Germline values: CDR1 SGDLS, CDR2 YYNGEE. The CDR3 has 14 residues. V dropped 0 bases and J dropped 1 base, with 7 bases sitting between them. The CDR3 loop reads CASSVGPLQETQYF. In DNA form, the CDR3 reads TGTGCCAGCAGCGTAGGCCCACTCCAAGAGACCCAGTACTTC.

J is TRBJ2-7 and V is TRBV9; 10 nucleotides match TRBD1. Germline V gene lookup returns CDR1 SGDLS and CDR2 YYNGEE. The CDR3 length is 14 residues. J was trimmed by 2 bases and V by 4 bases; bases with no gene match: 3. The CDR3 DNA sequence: TGTGCCAGCAGCATGGGGACAGGGGCCTACGAGCAGTACTTC. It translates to CASSMGTGAYEQYF.

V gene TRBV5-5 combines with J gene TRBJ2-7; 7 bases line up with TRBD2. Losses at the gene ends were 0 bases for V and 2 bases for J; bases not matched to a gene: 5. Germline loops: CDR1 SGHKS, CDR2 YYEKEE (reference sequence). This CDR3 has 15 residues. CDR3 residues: CASSLGAGATYEQYF. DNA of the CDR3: TGTGCCAGCAGCTTGGGTGCGGGAGCGACCTACGAGCAGTACTTC.

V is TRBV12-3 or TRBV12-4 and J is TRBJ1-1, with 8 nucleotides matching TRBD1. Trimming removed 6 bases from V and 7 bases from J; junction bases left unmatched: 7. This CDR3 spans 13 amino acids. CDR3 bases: TGTGCCAGCAGAGCAGGGGGCGGCAGTGAAGCTTTCTTT. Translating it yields CASRAGGGSEAFF.

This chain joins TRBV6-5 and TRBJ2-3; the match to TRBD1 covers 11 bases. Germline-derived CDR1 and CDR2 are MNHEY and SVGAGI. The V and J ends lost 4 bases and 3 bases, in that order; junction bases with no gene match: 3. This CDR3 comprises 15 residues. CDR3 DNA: TGTGCCAGCAGTTGGGGACAGGGGGGAACAGATACGCAGTATTTT. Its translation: CASSWGQGGTDTQYF.

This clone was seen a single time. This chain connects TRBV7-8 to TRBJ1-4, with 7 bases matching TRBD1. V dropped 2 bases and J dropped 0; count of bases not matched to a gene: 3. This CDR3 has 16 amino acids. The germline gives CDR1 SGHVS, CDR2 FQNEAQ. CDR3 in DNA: TGTGCCAGCAGCTTACTCGGGACAGCAACTAATGAAAAACTGTTTTTT. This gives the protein CASSLLGTATNEKLFF.

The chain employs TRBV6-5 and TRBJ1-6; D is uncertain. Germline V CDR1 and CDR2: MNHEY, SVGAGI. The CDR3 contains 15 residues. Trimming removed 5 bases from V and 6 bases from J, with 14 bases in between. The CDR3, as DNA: TGTGCCAGCAGTCCCGGCGGGTCTGTTAATTCACCCCTCCACTTT. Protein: CASSPGGSVNSPLHF.

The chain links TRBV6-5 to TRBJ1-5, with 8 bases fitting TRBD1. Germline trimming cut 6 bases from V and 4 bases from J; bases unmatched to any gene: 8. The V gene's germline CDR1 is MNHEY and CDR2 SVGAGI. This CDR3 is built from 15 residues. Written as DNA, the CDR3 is TGTGCCAGCAGCCCGGACAGGGCTCGGAATCAGCCCCAGCATTTT. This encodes CASSPDRARNQPQHF.